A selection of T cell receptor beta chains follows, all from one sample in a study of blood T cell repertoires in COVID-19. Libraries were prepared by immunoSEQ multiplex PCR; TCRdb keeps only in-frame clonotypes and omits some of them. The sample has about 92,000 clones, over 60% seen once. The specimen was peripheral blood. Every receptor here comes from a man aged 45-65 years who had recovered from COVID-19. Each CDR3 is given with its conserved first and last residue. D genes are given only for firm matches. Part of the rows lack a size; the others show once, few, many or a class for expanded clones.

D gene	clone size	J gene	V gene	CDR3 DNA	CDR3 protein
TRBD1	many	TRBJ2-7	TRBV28	TGTGCCAGCAGGGACAGGGTCTTCGAGCAGTACTTC	CASRDRVFEQYF
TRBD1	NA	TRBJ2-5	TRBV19	TGTGCCAGTAGTACCCGGACAGGCTTTGGGGAGACCCAGTACTTC	CASSTRTGFGETQYF
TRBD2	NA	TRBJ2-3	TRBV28	TGTGCCAGCAGTGGGGGGGGACTATTCCGGGATACGCAGTATTTT	CASSGGGLFRDTQYF
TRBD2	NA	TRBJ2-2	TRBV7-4	TGTGCCAGCAGCTCCGTAGCGGGGGCGAACACCGGGGAGCTGTTTTTT	CASSSVAGANTGELFF
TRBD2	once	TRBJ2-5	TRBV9	TGTGCCAGCAGCCAGGGAGGCGGGAGTGGTGTAGAGACCCAGTACTTC	CASSQGGGSGVETQYF
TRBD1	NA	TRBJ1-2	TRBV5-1	TGCGCCAGCAGCTTATCAGGACAGGGTAGGGGCTATGGCTACACCTTC	CASSLSGQGRGYGYTF
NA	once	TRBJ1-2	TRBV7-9	TGTGCCAGCATAGGAGCCGCCGCCTATGGCTACACCTTC	CASIGAAAYGYTF
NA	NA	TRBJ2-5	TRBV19	TGTGCCAGTAGTACCCAAGGCAGGGGAGAGACCCAGTACTTC	CASSTQGRGETQYF
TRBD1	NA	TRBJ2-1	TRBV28	TGTGCCAGCAGCTTGGGACAGGGGCTTGTAAATGAGCAGTTCTTC	CASSLGQGLVNEQFF
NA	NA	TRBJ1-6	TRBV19	TGTGCCAGTCCACTAGGAAGGAGGGCCAACTTAAGAAATTCACCCCTCCACTTT	CASPLGRRANLRNSPLHF
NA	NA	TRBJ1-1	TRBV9	TGTGCCAGCAGCGTAGACAGTGAAGCTTTCTTT	CASSVDSEAFF
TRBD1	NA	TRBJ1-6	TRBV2	TGTGCCAGCAGGCCGGGACAGACTAATTCACCCCTCCACTTT	CASRPGQTNSPLHF
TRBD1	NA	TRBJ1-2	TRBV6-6	TGTGCCAGCAGTTACTCGGACAGGGATGATGGCTACACCTTC	CASSYSDRDDGYTF
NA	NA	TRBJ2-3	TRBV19	TGTGCCAGCAAAATGACAGTCACAGATACGCAGTATTTT	CASKMTVTDTQYF
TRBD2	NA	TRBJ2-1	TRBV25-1	TGTGCCAGCAGTCCCTGGTCTAGCGGGAGGGTAAATGAGCAGTTCTTC	CASSPWSSGRVNEQFF
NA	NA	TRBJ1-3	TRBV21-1	TGTGCCAGCAGCGCCGAACGATTACGGGACAGGGCTCTCTCTTCGGGAAACACCATATATTTT	CASSAERLRDRALSSGNTIYF
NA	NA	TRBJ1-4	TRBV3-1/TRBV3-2	TGTGCCAGCAGCCAACGAGGGCTAGCTAATGAAAAACTGTTTTTT	CASSQRGLANEKLFF
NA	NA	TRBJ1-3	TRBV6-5	TGTGCCAGCAGTTCTACCCCCCGGCAGGGAGGAAACACCATATATTTT	CASSSTPRQGGNTIYF
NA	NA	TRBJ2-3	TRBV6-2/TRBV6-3	TGTGCCAGCAGTTACCTACTCACAGATACGCAGTATTTT	CASSYLLTDTQYF
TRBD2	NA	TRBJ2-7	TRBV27	TGTGCCAGCAGTCGACTAGCGGGGGGGGCCTCCTACGAGCAGTACTTC	CASSRLAGGASYEQYF
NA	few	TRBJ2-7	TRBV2	TGTGCCAGCGGCGGGGCTCCCTACGAGCAGTACTTC	CASGGAPYEQYF
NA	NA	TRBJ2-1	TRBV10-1	TGCGCCAGCAGTAACATATACAATGAGCAGTTCTTC	CASSNIYNEQFF
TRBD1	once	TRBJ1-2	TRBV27	TGTGCCAGCAGTTTCCGCCGGGACAGGGGTGGCTACACCTTC	CASSFRRDRGGYTF
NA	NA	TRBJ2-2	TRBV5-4	TGTGCCAGCAGCCCTGGCGGGGTGGTGAGGGCCGGGGAGCTGTTTTTT	CASSPGGVVRAGELFF
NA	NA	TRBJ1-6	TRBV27	TGTGCCAGCAGTCCTAGGGGCGTACACAGACTCCACTTT	CASSPRGVHRLHF
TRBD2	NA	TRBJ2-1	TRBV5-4	TGTGCCAGCAGTCGGGCGGCTAGCGGGGGACACAATGAGCAGTTCTTC	CASSRAASGGHNEQFF
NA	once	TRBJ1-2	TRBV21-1	TGTGCCAGCAGCAACCCCGGGCATGGAGGCGAGGGAGGTGGCTACACCTTC	CASSNPGHGGEGGGYTF